Presented here are 15 T cell receptor beta chains from one specimen sequenced in a study of identical twins. TCRdb re-derived calls from the 5' RACE reads in MiXCR, one entry per CDR3 protein. This table has around 250,000 distinct CDR3 sequences, roughly 13% appearing once. The same specimen was also included in a second study, on yellow fever vaccine responses in identical twins.

The specimen was memory (CD45RO+) T cells sorted from blood. Receptor source: a woman under 30 in good health.

This clonotype was observed a handful of times. This rearrangement joins TRBV14 to TRBJ2-3; TRBD2 agrees at 8 bases. Trimming at V came to 9 bases and at J to 2 bases, leaving 7 bases not matched to a gene. The germline CDR1 and CDR2 sequences are SGHDN and FVKESK. This CDR3 is built from 14 residues. CDR3 nucleotides: TGTGCCAGGACTAGCGCCGAATACACAGATACGCAGTATTTT. It codes for CARTSAEYTDTQYF.

The CDR3 DNA reads TGTGCCAGCAGGTGGGGAGTCGGGGAGCTGTTTTTT. As protein: CASRWGVGELFF. The V call is TRBV2, the J call TRBJ2-2, with D maybe TRBD2 (5 bases). V was shortened by 6 bases and J by 7 bases, with 9 bases between the two germline ends. This CDR3 contains 12 residues. The germline gives CDR1 SNHLY, CDR2 FYNNEI.

This clonotype was observed a few times. J is TRBJ2-4 and V is TRBV30, with a weak D call TRBD1 (6 bases). V lost 2 bases to trimming and J lost 8 bases, with 13 bases between them. The CDR3 has 13 residues. CDR1 is GTSNPN, CDR2 SVGIG, per germline (reference sequence). In nucleotides, the CDR3 is TGTGCCTGGAGTCGGGACAAGGTGGACATTCAGTACTTC. Encoded protein: CAWSRDKVDIQYF. The complete variable domain, with remaining parts taken from reference TRBV30 and TRBJ2-4, reads SQTIHQWPATLVQPVGSPLSLECTVEGTSNPNLYWYRQAAGRGLQLLFYSVGIGQISSEVPQNLSASRPQDRQFILSSKKLLLSDSGFYLCAWSRDKVDIQYFGAGTRLSVL.

This clonotype was found a few times. The rearrangement joins TRBV5-1 to TRBJ2-1; 7 bases line up with TRBD2. The CDR3 is made up of 20 amino acids. The V gene end was trimmed by 1 base and the J gene end by 3 bases; junction bases not matched to a gene: 19. Germline V gene lookup returns CDR1 SGHRS and CDR2 YFSETQ. DNA for the CDR3: TGCGCCAGCAGCTTGCGGGGGGTTGTCGCCGGGTCTTGGGGCTACAATGAGCAGTTCTTC. This translates into CASSLRGVVAGSWGYNEQFF.

Only a few counts were recorded for this clonotype. V and J are TRBV6-2 or TRBV6-3 and TRBJ2-7; TRBD2 is a possible D gene (5 bases). The CDR3 spans 10 residues. The V gene lost 6 bases and the J gene lost 12 bases, with 12 bases spanning the gap. Germline loops: CDR1 MNHEY, CDR2 SVGEGT. CDR3 DNA sequence: TGTGCCAGCAGAGCCGGGAAGATGTACTTC. Encoded protein: CASRAGKMYF.

The sample holds many counts of this clonotype. The chain is built from TRBV12-3 or TRBV12-4 and TRBJ2-2; TRBD2 matches at 7 bases. CDR3 size: 16 residues. V shed 6 bases and J 4 bases; nucleotides not matched to a gene: 11. CDR3 coding DNA: TGTGCCAGCAGATCCCAAGGACTAGGGGCCACCGGGGAGCTGTTTTTT. Translation gives CASRSQGLGATGELFF.

This chain links TRBV27 with TRBJ1-6; possibly TRBD1 for D (5 bases). There are 14 residues in the CDR3. V was shortened by 0 bases and J by 8 bases, with 8 bases between the two germline ends. The V gene's germline CDR1 is MNHEY and CDR2 SMNVEV (reference sequence). The CDR3 sequence: CASSLSPGHSPLHF. CDR3 coding DNA: TGTGCCAGCAGTTTATCTCCGGGGCATTCACCCCTCCACTTT.

The chain links TRBV24-1 to TRBJ2-1, with 9 bases matching TRBD1. The CDR3 extends over 16 amino acids. Germline V gene data show CDR1 as KGHDR and CDR2 as SFDVKD. V was clipped by 4 bases and J by 2 bases; unmatched bases: 5. CDR3 protein: CATSELQGAPYNEQFF. The DNA of the CDR3 is TGTGCCACCAGTGAGTTACAGGGGGCCCCCTACAATGAGCAGTTCTTC.

There are many counts of this clonotype. This chain links TRBV29-1 with TRBJ2-7; the D call may be TRBD1 or TRBD2 (5 bases each). Germline-derived CDR1 and CDR2 are SQVTM and ANQGSEA. The CDR3 consists of 14 residues. V was pared by 4 bases and J by 6 bases, with 19 bases between. CDR3 sequence (DNA): TGCAGCGTTGTTAGGGGAGCTAGTCCCCTCGAGCAGTACTTC. The encoded protein is CSVVRGASPLEQYF.

The chain links TRBV6-5 to TRBJ1-4, with 8 bases aligning to TRBD1. The V gene end was trimmed by 2 bases and the J gene end by 7 bases; junction bases not matched to a gene: 3. Germline loops: CDR1 MNHEY, CDR2 SVGAGI. There are 14 residues in the CDR3. This CDR3 reads CASSYTGGGEKLFF. The CDR3 nucleotides are TGTGCCAGCAGTTACACAGGGGGAGGTGAAAAACTGTTTTTT.

The CDR3 DNA follows: TGTGCCAGCAGTTTATTTGAAAAACTGTTTTTT. Protein product: CASSLFEKLFF. The chain employs TRBV12-3 or TRBV12-4 and TRBJ1-4, with unresolved D. This CDR3 is built from 11 residues. The V gene lost 2 bases and the J gene lost 7 bases, with 2 bases spanning the gap.

There are many counts of this clonotype. The rearrangement uses TRBV4-3 and TRBJ2-3, with D possibly TRBD2 on 6 matching bases. CDR1 and CDR2 from the germline V gene are LGHNA and YSLEER. V lost 4 bases, J lost 5 bases, and 10 bases lay in between. There are 13 residues in the CDR3. The CDR3 sequence is CASSLMGGDTQYF. The CDR3 DNA reads as TGCGCCAGCAGCCTCATGGGGGGAGATACGCAGTATTTT.

This chain joins TRBV19 and TRBJ2-1; D unresolved. Germline-derived CDR1 and CDR2 are LNHDA and SQIVND (reference sequence). This CDR3 contains 13 residues. V shed 1 base and J shed 3 bases, with 4 bases lying between them. CDR3 nucleotide sequence: TGTGCCAGTAGTATAGCAAACTACAATGAGCAGTTCTTC. Amino acid sequence: CASSIANYNEQFF.

The chain employs TRBV10-3 and TRBJ1-6; D ambiguous. Trimming pared 3 bases from V and 7 bases from J, leaving 10 bases between. Germline V gene data show CDR1 as ENHRY and CDR2 as SYGVKD. This CDR3 has 14 residues. The CDR3 DNA follows: TGTGCCATCAGTGAAGGGCGGGGAAATTCACCCCTCCACTTT. Its translation is CAISEGRGNSPLHF.

The gene calls are TRBV28 and TRBJ1-1, with no clear D. V was trimmed by 1 base and J by 2 bases, leaving 8 bases between them. The CDR3 loop spans 14 amino acids. Germline lookup yields CDR1 MDHEN and CDR2 SYDVKM. The CDR3 DNA reads as TGTGCCAGCAGTTTATTAGGGAAAAACACTGAAGCTTTCTTT. Protein: CASSLLGKNTEAFF.